Each of the 9 T cell receptor beta chains below was sequenced from the same sample in a study of blood T cell repertoires in COVID-19. The table came from immunoSEQ multiplex PCR; TCRdb's copy has only in-frame clones and leaves some out. The sample includes 81,000 or so clones, 65% to 90% seen only once; the top ten take around 9.6%. The source material was peripheral blood. These receptors came from a man in his forties or fifties with COVID-19, enrolled during active disease.

CDR3 loop: CAWSGLANEKLFF. The CDR3 bases are TGTGCCTGGAGCGGTCTAGCTAATGAAAAACTGTTTTTT. This sequence joins TRBV30 and TRBJ1-4; D unclear. Trimming removed 3 bases from V and 3 bases from J, with 8 bases in between. From germline, CDR1 is GTSNPN and CDR2 SVGIG (reference sequence). The CDR3 extends over 13 amino acids. Full variable domain (remainder filled in from reference TRBV30 and TRBJ1-4): SQTIHQWPATLVQPVGSPLSLECTVEGTSNPNLYWYRQAAGRGLQLLFYSVGIGQISSEVPQNLSASRPQDRQFILSSKKLLLSDSGFYLCAWSGLANEKLFFGSGTQLSVL.

V and J are TRBV6-5 and TRBJ1-1; 8 bases match TRBD1. J gave up 5 bases and V 2 bases, and 10 bases lay outside the gene matches. CDR3 length: 16 residues. CDR1 MNHEY and CDR2 SVGAGI come from the germline V gene. The CDR3 nucleotides are TGTGCCAGCAGTTACATAAGAACAGGGGGTGGGACTGAAGCTTTCTTT. Its protein is CASSYIRTGGGTEAFF.

This chain joins TRBV29-1 and TRBJ1-2; 8 nucleotides align to TRBD1. The germline V gene encodes CDR1 SQVTM and CDR2 ANQGSEA. This CDR3 has 12 residues. The V gene end was trimmed by 6 bases and the J gene end by 7 bases; junction bases not matched to a gene: 7. CDR3 loop: CSVSSDRVGYTF. In DNA form, the CDR3 reads TGCAGCGTCTCCTCGGACAGGGTTGGCTACACCTTC.

The chain uses TRBV6-6 and TRBJ2-3; 12 bases map to TRBD2. CDR1 and CDR2 from the germline V gene are MNHNY and SVGAGI (reference sequence). This CDR3 is built from 13 residues. V lost 4 bases and J lost 11; bases outside the gene matches: 4. This chain's CDR3 is CASSWGLAGVQYF. The CDR3 bases are TGTGCCAGCAGTTGGGGACTAGCGGGCGTGCAGTATTTT.

This sequence joins TRBV4-1 and TRBJ1-1; 12 positions agree with TRBD1. Germline CDR1 MGHRA, CDR2 YSYEKL. J lost 4 bases, V lost 4 bases, and 7 bases had no gene match. The CDR3 is 16 amino acids. Written as DNA, the CDR3 is TGCGCCAGCAGCCTCGGGACAGGGGGCCGGGGCACTGAAGCTTTCTTT. It translates to CASSLGTGGRGTEAFF.

The rearrangement uses TRBV7-2 and TRBJ1-4; 12 positions match TRBD1. The CDR3 sequence is 17 residues long. Trimming removed 5 bases from V and 2 bases from J; junction bases left unmatched: 6. Germline values: CDR1 SGHTA, CDR2 FQGNSA. Here the CDR3 DNA reads TGTGCCAGCAGCCAGTGGGACAGGGGGCCTACTAATGAAAAACTGTTTTTT. Translating gives CASSQWDRGPTNEKLFF.

This chain connects TRBV20-1 to TRBJ2-1; D not certain. CDR1 and CDR2 (germline): DFQATT, SNEGSKA (reference sequence). V lost 6 bases, J lost 9 bases, and 12 bases lay in between. CDR3 length equals 11 residues. DNA for the CDR3: TGCAGTGCCGGCAGGTCGAGTGAGCAGTTCTTC. Translated: CSAGRSSEQFF.

The chain couples TRBV5-5 to TRBJ2-1; no clear D. Germline loops: CDR1 SGHKS, CDR2 YYEKEE (reference sequence). V was shortened by 7 bases and J by 7 bases, with 18 bases between the two germline ends. The CDR3 extends over 14 amino acids. The CDR3 nucleotides read TGTGCCAGCGGGTCCGGGTCTATGGGTAATGAGCAGTTCTTC. It is translated as CASGSGSMGNEQFF.

The J gene is TRBJ2-1, the V gene TRBV5-1; 7 bases agree with TRBD2. Per germline, CDR1 SGHRS and CDR2 YFSETQ. V trimming: 4 bases; J trimming: 4 bases; junction bases outside the gene matches: 8. This CDR3 is 15 amino acids long. CDR3 sequence: CASSVGTMAYNEQFF. In DNA form, the CDR3 reads TGCGCCAGCAGCGTTGGGACTATGGCTTACAATGAGCAGTTCTTC.